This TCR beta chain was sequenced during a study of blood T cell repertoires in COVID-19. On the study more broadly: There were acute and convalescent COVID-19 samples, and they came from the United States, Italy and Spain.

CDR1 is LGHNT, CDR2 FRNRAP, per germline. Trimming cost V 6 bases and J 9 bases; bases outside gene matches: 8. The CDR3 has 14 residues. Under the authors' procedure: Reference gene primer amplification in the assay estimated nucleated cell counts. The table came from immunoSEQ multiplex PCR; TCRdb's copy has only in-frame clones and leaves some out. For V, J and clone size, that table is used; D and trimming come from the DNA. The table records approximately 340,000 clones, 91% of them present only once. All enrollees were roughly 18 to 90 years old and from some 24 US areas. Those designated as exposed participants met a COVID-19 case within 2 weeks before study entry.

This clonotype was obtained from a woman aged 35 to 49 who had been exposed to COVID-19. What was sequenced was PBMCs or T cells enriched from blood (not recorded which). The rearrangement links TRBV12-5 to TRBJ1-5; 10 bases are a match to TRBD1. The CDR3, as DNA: TGTGCTAGTGGACCGGGACAGGGGAGTTGGCCCCAGCATTTT. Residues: CASGPGQGSWPQHF. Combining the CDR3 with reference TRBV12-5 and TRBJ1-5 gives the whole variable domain DARVTQTPRHKVTEMGQEVTMRCQPILGHNTVFWYRQTMMQGLELLAYFRNRAPLDDSGMPKDRFSAEMPDATLATLKIQPSEPRDSAVYFCASGPGQGSWPQHFGDGTRLSIL.